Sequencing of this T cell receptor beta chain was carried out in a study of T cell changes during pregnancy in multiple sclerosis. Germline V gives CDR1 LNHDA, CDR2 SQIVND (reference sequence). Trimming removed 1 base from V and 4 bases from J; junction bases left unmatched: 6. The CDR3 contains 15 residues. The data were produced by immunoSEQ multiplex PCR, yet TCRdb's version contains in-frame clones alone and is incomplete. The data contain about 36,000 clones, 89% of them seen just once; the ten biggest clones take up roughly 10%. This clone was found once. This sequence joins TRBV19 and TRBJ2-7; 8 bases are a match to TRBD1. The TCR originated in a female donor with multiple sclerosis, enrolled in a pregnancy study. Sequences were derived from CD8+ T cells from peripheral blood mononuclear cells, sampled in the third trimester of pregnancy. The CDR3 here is CASSIGSGGGYEQYF. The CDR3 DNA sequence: TGTGCCAGTAGTATAGGGTCAGGGGGCGGATACGAGCAGTACTTC.